The 24 T cell receptor beta chains listed next were all sequenced from one sample in a study of regulatory T cells in long-lasting Graves disease. The time point was: newly diagnosed GD, antithyroid drugs for less than 3 months. Isolated PBMC RNA provided the starting material for the TCR library. Arm-PCR of CDR3 regions and iRepertoire HTBI primers were used to build TCR beta libraries. TCRdb called the multiplex PCR reads again in MiXCR, with one record for every CDR3 protein. The sample has a few hundred thousand distinct CDR3 sequences; around 20% are singletons. The source was peripheral blood mononuclear cells (PBMCs), collected at new diagnosis, from a patient treated with antithyroid drugs. These receptors all stem from a female donor with Graves disease.

This clonotype was counted between two and nine times. The rearrangement joins TRBV24-1 to TRBJ1-2, with 7 nucleotides matching TRBD1. There are 13 residues in the CDR3. CDR1 KGHDR and CDR2 SFDVKD come from the germline V gene. V was clipped by 4 bases and J by 14 bases; unmatched bases: 12. This CDR3 is CATSEPGTDIYTF. The CDR3 DNA reads as TGTGCCACCAGTGAACCCGGGACAGACATTTATACCTTC.

Notes on this clonotype: This may arise from a read error, as a much more abundant clone is one base away. The chain carries TRBV9 and TRBJ2-2; possibly TRBD2 for D (6 bases). Germline CDR1 reads SGDLS; CDR2 reads YYNGEE. This CDR3 contains 13 residues. This CDR3 is CASSPLGTGGLFF. CDR3 DNA: TGTGCCAGCAGCCCTCTGGGCACCGGGGGGCTGTTTTTT.

This clonotype was picked up many times. The rearrangement joins TRBV27 to TRBJ1-1; the D gene is possibly TRBD1 (6 bases). Germline assignment: CDR1 MNHEY and CDR2 SMNVEV (reference sequence). The CDR3 consists of 13 residues. V gave up 6 bases and J gave up 1 base, with 9 bases separating them. Written as DNA, the CDR3 is TGTGCCAGCAGGCGAGGGGGGAACACTGAAGCTTTCTTT. Translated: CASRRGGNTEAFF.

This clonotype was detected ten times or more. The chain is built from TRBV4-1 and TRBJ2-5; D unclear. CDR3 length equals 14 residues. V shed 4 bases and J shed 4 bases, with 13 bases lying between them. CDR1 and CDR2 (germline): MGHRA, YSYEKL. This CDR3 is CASSRAGPPETQYF. The CDR3 DNA sequence: TGCGCCAGCAGCCGGGCCGGGCCCCCAGAGACCCAGTACTTC.

Note on this clonotype: A read error is likely here: a far larger clone is one base away. This sequence joins TRBV6-5 and TRBJ2-1; no reliable D call. The germline CDR1 and CDR2 sequences are MNHEY and SVGAGI. Between the trimmed V and J ends, which lost 3 bases and 13 bases, there was a span of 19 bases. The CDR3 is 14 amino acids. The CDR3 sequence: CASSYSVGPETQFF. CDR3 DNA: TGTGCCAGCAGTTATTCCGTCGGGCCGGAGACCCAGTTCTTC.

The chain couples TRBV7-3 to TRBJ2-7; 11 nucleotides align to TRBD1. The V and J ends lost 5 bases and 4 bases, in that order; junction bases with no gene match: 13. There are 17 residues in the CDR3. Germline V gene lookup returns CDR1 SGHTA and CDR2 FQGTGA. The CDR3 sequence: CASSLGTGGSEGYEQYF. The DNA of the CDR3 is TGTGCCAGCAGCCTGGGGACAGGGGGTTCTGAGGGGTACGAGCAGTACTTC.

This clonotype was seen many times. The genes are TRBV6-9 and TRBJ2-3; D unresolved. The V gene lost 3 bases and the J gene lost 0 bases, with 4 bases spanning the gap. From germline, CDR1 is MNHGY and CDR2 SVAAGI. The length of the CDR3 is 13 residues. CDR3 nucleotide sequence: TGTGCCAGCAGTTACCTGAGCACAGATACGCAGTATTTT. Its translation: CASSYLSTDTQYF.

The sample holds many counts of this clonotype. The rearrangement uses TRBV10-3 and TRBJ2-7; tentative D call: TRBD1 (5 bases). In germline, CDR1 is ENHRY, CDR2 SYGVKD. V was shortened by 5 bases and J by 4 bases, with 12 bases between the two germline ends. The length of the CDR3 is 13 residues. The CDR3 here is CAISQQEAYEQYF. The CDR3 nucleotides read TGTGCCATCAGTCAACAGGAAGCATACGAGCAGTACTTC.

This clonotype has ten or more counts. The chain carries TRBV7-9 and TRBJ2-7, with TRBD1 identical over 10 bases. With V trimmed by 4 bases and J by 6 bases, 6 bases remained unmatched. Germline V gives CDR1 SEHNR, CDR2 FQNEAQ (reference sequence). The CDR3 is 14 amino acids. In nucleotides, the CDR3 is TGTGCCAGCAGCTATTCGGGACAGGGGAGCGAGCAGTACTTC. It encodes CASSYSGQGSEQYF.

Turning to this clonotype: It differs at one base from a far larger clone, so likely a read error. This chain uses TRBV2 with TRBJ2-1, with D possibly called TRBD1 or TRBD2 (6 bases each). This CDR3 is 14 amino acids long. V was clipped by 6 bases and J by 5 bases, with 14 bases between them. Germline V gene lookup returns CDR1 SNHLY and CDR2 FYNNEI. Here the CDR3 DNA reads TGTGCCAGCAGCCTAGGGGGGCGCAACAATGAGCAGTTCTTC. This translates into CASSLGGRNNEQFF.

As to this clonotype: A read error may explain this, as a much larger clone is one base away. J is TRBJ2-3 and V is TRBV30; D may be TRBD1 or TRBD2 (6 bases each). This CDR3 comprises 11 residues. Germline assignment: CDR1 GTSNPN and CDR2 SVGIG (reference sequence). The CDR3 bases are TGTGCCTGGCTGAGGGGGGACAAAGCTCTCTTT. Protein: CAWLRGDKALF.

This clonotype was counted many times. The V call is TRBV7-9, the J call TRBJ2-1; TRBD1 aligns across 11 bases. CDR1 is SEHNR and CDR2 is FQNEAQ in the germline V gene (reference sequence). There are 15 residues in the CDR3. Trimming removed 1 base from V and 8 bases from J; junction bases left unmatched: 4. CDR3 sequence: CASSLEDRGHHEQFF. CDR3 coding DNA: TGTGCCAGCAGCTTAGAGGACAGGGGGCATCATGAGCAGTTCTTC.

This clonotype was found many times. V gene TRBV12-3 or TRBV12-4 combines with J gene TRBJ1-1; D perhaps matches TRBD1 (5 bases). This CDR3 spans 14 amino acids. Deletions cut 5 bases from V and 5 bases from J, with 15 bases between. CDR3 bases: TGTGCCAGCAGTCCCGTGGGGGGGAGGACTGAAGCTTTCTTT. Residues: CASSPVGGRTEAFF.

This clonotype has ten or more counts. The genes are TRBV20-1 and TRBJ2-5; TRBD1 might be the D (5 bases). The CDR3 consists of 14 residues. Germline assignment: CDR1 DFQATT and CDR2 SNEGSKA (reference sequence). The germline V and J ends were trimmed by 5 bases and 5 bases, with 18 bases remaining between them. The chain's CDR3 is CSAAPTGRRETQYF. The CDR3 coding sequence is TGCAGTGCTGCCCCCACAGGCCGCCGGGAGACCCAGTACTTC.

This clonotype was seen a few times. The chain has TRBV19 and TRBJ1-5, with D possibly being TRBD1 (6 bases). CDR1 is LNHDA, CDR2 SQIVND, per germline (reference sequence). There are 14 residues in the CDR3. With 8 bases removed from V and 7 bases from J, the gap between germline ends came to 18 bases. As DNA, the CDR3 is TGTGCCAGTTCGCCATCTACAGGGTACCAGCCCCAGCATTTT. Encoded protein: CASSPSTGYQPQHF.

This clonotype was seen many times. This sequence joins TRBV18 and TRBJ2-3, with D unresolved. Germline lookup yields CDR1 KGHSH and CDR2 LQKENI. CDR3 length: 15 amino acids. V lost 3 bases and J lost 3, with 13 bases in between. DNA of the CDR3: TGTGCCAGCTCACCGGTGGAGATAACGACAGATACGCAGTATTTT. As protein: CASSPVEITTDTQYF.

This clonotype has a count of ten or more. This sequence joins TRBV7-2 and TRBJ1-1; D is undetermined. Germline values: CDR1 SGHTA, CDR2 FQGNSA. V was shortened by 5 bases and J by 5 bases, with 12 bases between the two germline ends. There are 13 residues in the CDR3. Written as DNA, the CDR3 is TGTGCCAGCAGCACGCCCGGACGAACTGAAGCTTTCTTT. Residues: CASSTPGRTEAFF.

This clonotype was seen repeatedly, ten times or more. The chain has TRBV7-8 and TRBJ2-7; unclear D gene. The germline gives CDR1 SGHVS, CDR2 FQNEAQ. The CDR3 is 14 amino acids. V lost 5 bases and J lost 0, with 11 bases in between. The CDR3 DNA is TGTGCCAGCAGCCCAAAGACAAGCTCCTACGAGCAGTACTTC. Translated: CASSPKTSSYEQYF. Full variable domain (missing parts from reference TRBV7-8 and TRBJ2-7): GAGVSQSPRYKVAKRGQDVALRCDPISGHVSLFWYQQALGQGPEFLTYFQNEAQLDKSGLPSDRFFAERPEGSVSTLKIQRTQQEDSAVYLCASSPKTSSYEQYFGPGTRLTVT.

This clonotype was recorded a few times. The gene calls are TRBV2 and TRBJ2-1, with 9 bases fitting TRBD1. The V gene end was trimmed by 3 bases and the J gene end by 5 bases; junction bases not matched to a gene: 11. The germline V gene has CDR1 SNHLY and CDR2 FYNNEI. The CDR3 has 17 amino acids. For the CDR3, the DNA is TGTGCCAGCAGTGACACAGGGGGCGGGGCCGGCAACAATGAGCAGTTCTTC. Its protein product is CASSDTGGGAGNNEQFF.

The V and J genes are TRBV3-1 and TRBJ1-1; 8 positions agree with TRBD1. V shed 6 bases, J shed 4 bases, and the junction held 13 bases outside the gene matches. The CDR3 has 16 residues. Germline CDR1 LGHDT, CDR2 YNNKEL (reference sequence). CDR3 residues: CASRAGQGFGGTEAFF. In DNA form, the CDR3 reads TGTGCCAGCAGGGCCGGACAGGGATTCGGTGGCACTGAAGCTTTCTTT.

V usage is TRBV19 and J usage is TRBJ1-3, with D unclear. The CDR3 extends over 13 amino acids. V lost 5 bases and J 5 bases, leaving 10 bases between the germline ends. Germline V gene sequence: CDR1 LNHDA, CDR2 SQIVND (reference sequence). The CDR3 protein is CASSAGTRNTIYF. CDR3 in DNA: TGTGCCAGTAGTGCCGGTACCCGAAACACCATATATTTT.

V is TRBV7-9 and J is TRBJ2-2; perhaps TRBD2 as D (5 bases). This CDR3 spans 13 amino acids. Trimming pared 7 bases from V and 6 bases from J, leaving 12 bases between. Germline-derived CDR1 and CDR2 are SEHNR and FQNEAQ (reference sequence). Here the CDR3 reads CASNKKLAGELFF. The CDR3 bases are TGTGCCAGCAACAAAAAACTAGCCGGGGAGCTGTTTTTT.

This clonotype appeared many times. The chain joins TRBV7-3 to TRBJ2-5; D unresolved. The CDR3 extends over 12 amino acids. The V gene lost 6 bases and the J gene lost 5 bases, with 10 bases spanning the gap. Germline V gene lookup returns CDR1 SGHTA and CDR2 FQGTGA. CDR3 nucleotide sequence: TGTGCCAGCAGTGAAACTGGGGAGACCCAGTACTTC. Translated: CASSETGETQYF.

V and J are TRBV2 and TRBJ1-2; weak D call: TRBD1 (6 bases). CDR3 size: 13 residues. The germline CDR1 and CDR2 sequences are SNHLY and FYNNEI. Trimming took off 3 bases at V and 9 bases at J, with 14 bases between the two ends. The CDR3 is CASSDPGTIRYTF. Here the CDR3 DNA reads TGTGCCAGCAGTGATCCCGGGACAATTCGCTACACCTTC.